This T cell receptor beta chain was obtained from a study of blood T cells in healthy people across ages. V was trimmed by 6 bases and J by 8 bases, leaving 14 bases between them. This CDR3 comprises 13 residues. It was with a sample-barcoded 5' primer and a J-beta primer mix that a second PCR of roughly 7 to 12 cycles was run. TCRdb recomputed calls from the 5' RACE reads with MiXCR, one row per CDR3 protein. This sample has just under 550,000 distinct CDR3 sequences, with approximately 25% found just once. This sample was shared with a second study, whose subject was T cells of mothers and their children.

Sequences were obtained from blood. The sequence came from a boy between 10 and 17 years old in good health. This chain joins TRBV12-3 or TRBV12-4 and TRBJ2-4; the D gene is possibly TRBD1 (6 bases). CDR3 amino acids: CASRADSWDIQYF. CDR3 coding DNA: TGTGCCAGCAGGGCGGACAGTTGGGACATTCAGTACTTC.